The 10 T cell receptor beta chains reported below all come from one sample, sequenced in a study of shared clonotypes between healthy human individuals. Using immunoSEQ multiplex PCR, the repertoire was profiled, and TCRdb retains in-frame clones only, with some absent. The repertoire holds hundreds of thousands of clones, with approximately 95% as singletons. Sample: naive CD4+ T cells sorted from blood. Subset noted: CD45RA+ positively selected. The receptors come from a woman in her twenties or thirties in good health.

The chain has TRBV18 and TRBJ1-1; 12 bases align to TRBD1. Unmatched junction bases numbered 6, after V lost 3 bases and J lost 4 bases. Germline values: CDR1 KGHSH, CDR2 LQKENI. The CDR3 loop spans 16 amino acids. The CDR3 is CASSPGQGAVGTEAFF. For the CDR3, the DNA is TGTGCCAGCTCACCGGGACAGGGGGCTGTTGGCACTGAAGCTTTCTTT.

The CDR3, as DNA: TGTGCCAGCAGCTTAGAGGGGCTCAAGTCCGGGGAGCTGTTTTTT. Its protein is CASSLEGLKSGELFF. The rearrangement uses TRBV11-2 and TRBJ2-2; tentatively, D is TRBD1 (5 bases). The CDR3 totals 15 residues. The germline V gene has CDR1 SGHAT and CDR2 FQNNGV. The V end was cut by 0 bases, the J end by 6 bases, with 11 bases between.

The chain links TRBV6-6 to TRBJ1-2; D unresolved. Germline V CDR1 and CDR2: MNHNY, SVGAGI (reference sequence). CDR3 size: 15 residues. V was clipped by 4 bases and J by 6 bases, with 18 bases between them. The CDR3 DNA reads as TGTGCCAGCAGTTCCCCATCCATCGTTGGCGATGGCTACACCTTC. This translates into CASSSPSIVGDGYTF.

The genes are TRBV5-1 and TRBJ2-3; 10 bases map to TRBD1. CDR3 size: 16 residues. With 1 base clipped from V and 7 bases from J, the junction kept 9 bases outside the gene matches. CDR1 and CDR2 from the germline V gene are SGHRS and YFSETQ. The CDR3 sequence is CASSLNTGTGAHTQYF. CDR3 nucleotides: TGCGCCAGCAGCTTGAACACCGGGACAGGGGCACATACGCAGTATTTT. Combining the CDR3 with reference TRBV5-1 and TRBJ2-3 gives the whole variable domain KAGVTQTPRYLIKTRGQQVTLSCSPISGHRSVSWYQQTPGQGLQFLFEYFSETQRNKGNFPGRFSGRQFSNSRSEMNVSTLELGDSALYLCASSLNTGTGAHTQYFGPGTRLTVL.

V and J are TRBV27 and TRBJ2-7; 11 nucleotides align to TRBD2. This CDR3 comprises 15 residues. With V trimmed by 7 bases and J by 3 bases, 8 bases remained unmatched. CDR1 and CDR2 (germline): MNHEY, SMNVEV (reference sequence). The CDR3 DNA reads as TGTGCCAGCAATTCCAGACTAGCGGGAATCTACGAGCAGTACTTC. It yields the protein CASNSRLAGIYEQYF.

J is TRBJ2-3 and V is TRBV7-2, with 8 nucleotides matching TRBD2. Unmatched junction bases numbered 10, after V lost 5 bases and J lost 6 bases. This CDR3 region has 15 residues. Looked up from germline, CDR1 is SGHTA and CDR2 is FQGNSA. The chain's CDR3 is CASSQLAGKRDTQYF. Written as DNA, the CDR3 is TGTGCCAGCAGCCAATTAGCGGGGAAAAGGGATACGCAGTATTTT.

This chain joins TRBV5-1 and TRBJ2-5; D gene unclear. Germline lookup yields CDR1 SGHRS and CDR2 YFSETQ. The CDR3 covers 13 residues. Trimming stripped 1 base from V and 5 bases from J, with 9 bases between. CDR3 sequence: CASSLSGYETQYF. Here the CDR3 DNA reads TGCGCCAGCAGCTTGTCGGGCTATGAGACCCAGTACTTC.

The genes are TRBV29-1 and TRBJ2-2; tentatively, D is TRBD1 (6 bases). Germline values: CDR1 SQVTM, CDR2 ANQGSEA. CDR3 size: 14 residues. Trimming removed 1 base at V and 0 bases at J, with 6 bases between. The CDR3 is CSVEGTANTGELFF. For the CDR3, the DNA is TGCAGCGTTGAAGGGACAGCGAACACCGGGGAGCTGTTTTTT.

The chain has TRBV29-1 and TRBJ1-2, with TRBD1 matching over 7 bases. Germline V gene sequence: CDR1 SQVTM, CDR2 ANQGSEA. V shed 5 bases, J shed 4 bases, and the junction held 7 bases outside the gene matches. The CDR3 covers 13 residues. The CDR3 reads CSVQNRGGYGYTF. As DNA, the CDR3 is TGCAGCGTTCAAAACAGGGGAGGCTATGGCTACACCTTC.

This chain joins TRBV19 and TRBJ1-5, with 10 bases aligning to TRBD1. Trimming at V came to 8 bases and at J to 4 bases, leaving 20 bases not matched to a gene. The CDR3 is 19 amino acids. The V gene's germline CDR1 is LNHDA and CDR2 SQIVND (reference sequence). The CDR3 loop reads CASLPGTGALSGGNQPQHF. CDR3 nucleotide sequence: TGTGCCAGTCTCCCCGGGACAGGGGCCCTATCGGGGGGTAATCAGCCCCAGCATTTT.